One TCR beta chain is described in this entry. This sample is drawn from a study of blood T cell repertoires in COVID-19. As for the study in general: Whether acute or convalescent, the COVID-19 samples came from the United States, Italy and Spain. T cells, B-cell-depleted T cells, or PBMCs provided the cDNA or gDNA that served as material.

Original analysis: Nucleated cell counts were estimated from reference gene primer amplification. TCRdb's copy holds only in-frame clones and misses some; the assay was immunoSEQ multiplex PCR. V and J calls plus clone size are reproduced from that table; the DNA served to infer D and trimming. Of about 280,000 clones in the sample, roughly 85% are singletons; the top ten hold approximately 5.1%. The clonotype originates from a man between 45 and 60 years old with active or convalescent COVID-19. The source material was peripheral blood.

The chain's CDR3 is CSVRTGGTNEKLFF. Here the CDR3 DNA reads TGCAGCGTCCGGACAGGGGGGACTAATGAAAAACTGTTTTTT. V and J are TRBV29-1 and TRBJ1-4; TRBD1 agrees at 10 bases. The V and J ends lost 6 bases and 2 bases, in that order; junction bases with no gene match: 3. Germline V CDR1 and CDR2: SQVTM, ANQGSEA. The CDR3 is 14 residues long.